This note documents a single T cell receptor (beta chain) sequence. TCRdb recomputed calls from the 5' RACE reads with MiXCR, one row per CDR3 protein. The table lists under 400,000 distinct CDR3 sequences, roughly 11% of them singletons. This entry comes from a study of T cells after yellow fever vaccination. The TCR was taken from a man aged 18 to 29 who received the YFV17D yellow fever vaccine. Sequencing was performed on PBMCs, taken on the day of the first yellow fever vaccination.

The CDR3: CASSSRTVLPQHF. The CDR3 DNA reads as TGTGCCAGCAGTTCCCGGACAGTTTTGCCCCAGCATTTT. V is TRBV27 and J is TRBJ1-5; D possibly corresponds to TRBD1 (6 bases). V shed 4 bases and J shed 9 bases, with 13 bases lying between them. Germline lookup yields CDR1 MNHEY and CDR2 SMNVEV (reference sequence). This CDR3 has 13 residues.